These 6 T cell receptor beta chains originate from one sample sequenced in a study of T cells in localized non-small cell lung cancer (dated by TCRdb to about 2020). The method behind the library was the immunoSEQ multiplex PCR assay. Here the immuneACCESS table is served through TCRdb, limited to in-frame sequences with V and J called. Missing clones are a known gap in these copies; in checked studies unresolved V genes cover under half, and the rest lacks a known reason. This sample is represented by around 4,600 clones; about 27% of them were singletons. Together, the top ten hold about 4.6% of the sample. Sequencing was performed on lung tumor tissue, taken before any cancer treatment. These receptor sequences come from a man aged 35 to 69 with stage III squamous cell lung carcinoma.

This clone was seen more than once but under ten times. Written as DNA, the CDR3 is TGTGCCAGCAGTTACGGGCGGGGTAACGAGCAGTACTTC. This codes for CASSYGRGNEQYF. The chain employs TRBV6-4 and TRBJ2-7, with a tentative D call TRBD2 (6 bases). V lost 5 bases, J lost 5 bases, and 13 bases lay in between. Germline CDR1 and CDR2: MRHNA and SNTAGT. CDR3 length: 13 residues.

By proportion, this clone is medium-sized. This chain joins TRBV6-8 and TRBJ2-7; D remains unclear. V lost 2 bases and J lost 2, with 10 bases in between. The CDR3 is 14 amino acids. Germline V gene data show CDR1 as MNHGY and CDR2 as SAAAGT. The CDR3 loop reads CASSYLQQTYEQYF. The CDR3 DNA reads TGTGCCAGCAGTTACCTTCAACAAACCTACGAGCAGTACTTC.

The CDR3 sequence is CASSSETGSIIQYF. DNA for the CDR3: TGTGCCAGCAGCTCCGAGACAGGGTCGATCATTCAGTACTTC. The gene calls are TRBV11-3 and TRBJ2-4; 7 positions match TRBD1. After removal of 4 bases from V and 9 bases from J, the junction contained 9 bases not matched to a gene. The CDR3 spans 14 residues. Germline CDR1 reads SGHNT; CDR2 reads YENEEA.

This clone has only a few counts. V gene TRBV6-8 combines with J gene TRBJ1-4; a possible D gene is TRBD1 (5 bases). This CDR3 is built from 14 residues. The germline CDR1 and CDR2 sequences are MNHGY and SAAAGT. Trimming took 5 bases from V and 5 from J, leaving 12 bases between them. CDR3 sequence reads: CASSQTGLNEKLFF. CDR3 sequence (DNA): TGTGCCAGCAGTCAAACAGGTCTGAATGAAAAACTGTTTTTT.

This chain uses TRBV10-1 with TRBJ2-1, with 10 positions matching TRBD2. The length of the CDR3 is 17 residues. Trimming removed 2 bases from V and 7 bases from J; junction bases left unmatched: 11. The V gene's germline CDR1 is WNHNN and CDR2 SYGVQD (reference sequence). CDR3 coding DNA: TGCGCCAGCAGTGAGGTGGTAGCGGGGGGCAAAGGTAATGAGCAGTTCTTC. Translating gives CASSEVVAGGKGNEQFF.

This clone is medium-sized in the sample. The genes are TRBV6-8 and TRBJ1-2; D is undetermined. Germline V gene sequence: CDR1 MNHGY, CDR2 SAAAGT. The CDR3 contains 14 residues. Trimming left V 0 bases short and J 8 bases short, with 13 bases between. The DNA of the CDR3 is TGTGCCAGCAGTTACTCGATCGCAACGGGCGGCTACACCTTC. It is translated as CASSYSIATGGYTF.